This TCR beta chain appears in the sequencing data of a study of T cell responses to AZD1222 COVID-19 vaccine. Second-dose timings of about 4 or about 12 weeks were pooled. Clones were read by immunoSEQ multiplex PCR, and TCRdb kept only the in-frame ones, dropping some. Among around 160,000 clones, 92% were seen once, and the ten largest hold about 1%. CDR1 is MNHNS, CDR2 SASEGT, per germline. The CDR3 extends over 15 amino acids. Trimming pared 2 bases from V and 4 bases from J, leaving 11 bases between. The chain couples TRBV6-1 to TRBJ1-4; D call uncertain. This clonotype was sampled from an adult who received the AZD1222 COVID-19 vaccine. The sample consisted of peripheral blood, taken 28 days after the second AZD1222 dose. CDR3 in amino acids: CASSEFGGSNEKLFF. The CDR3 nucleotides read TGTGCCAGCAGTGAATTCGGCGGAAGTAATGAAAAACTGTTTTTT.